The clone carrying this T cell receptor (beta chain) was detected ten times or more. No antigen is known for it. cDNA was made from around 0.45 ug RNA using alpha and beta constant primers. Each of the alpha and beta chains got its own library through chain-specific third strand synthesis with indices. Each cDNA molecule was barcoded, and a single primer pair amplified each chain. TCRdb fed the 5' RACE reads into MiXCR, producing one record per CDR3 protein. The table shows around 15,000 distinct CDR3 sequences, with roughly 7.7% occurring only once. The sample is drawn from a study of HIV-infected patients and healthy controls. All unsorted peripheral T cells were captured because whole blood was used without fractionation. Study-wide results and limits: Healthy controls carried many MAIT alpha-chain CDR3s, while HIV+ repertoires had few. During therapy, HIV-associated CDR3s fell significantly in frequency, while CMV-associated CDR3s did not change significantly.

Germline loops: CDR1 DFQATT, CDR2 SNEGSKA (reference sequence). This CDR3 has 16 amino acids. Trimming took 0 bases from V and 2 from J, leaving 14 bases between them. This clonotype originated in an adult in good health. The V call is TRBV20-1, the J call TRBJ1-5, with D perhaps matching TRBD1 (6 bases). Sequencing was performed on blood. CDR3 sequence (DNA): TGCAGTGCTAGAGATTGGGCACAGGGTGGCAATCAGCCCCAGCATTTT. Residues: CSARDWAQGGNQPQHF.